Below, 28 T cell receptor beta chains from the same sample are listed, as sequenced in a study of OX40 agonist ivuxolimab in advanced cancers. Sequenced by immunoSEQ multiplex PCR; TCRdb stores in-frame clones only, minus some. The data contain some 86,000 clones, 75% to 95% of them singletons. The sample consisted of CD4+ or CD8+ T cells sorted from blood, taken in a trial of the OX40 agonist ivuxolimab. The receptors stem from an adult with an advanced solid tumor such as melanoma, head and neck, liver or kidney cancer.

This rearrangement joins TRBV6-1 to TRBJ1-1; no reliable D call. CDR1 MNHNS and CDR2 SASEGT come from the germline V gene. The CDR3 covers 12 residues. V lost 4 bases, J lost 7 bases, and 10 bases lay in between. This chain's CDR3 is CASSVLYGEAFF. CDR3 nucleotides: TGTGCCAGCAGTGTTTTGTATGGTGAAGCTTTCTTT.

Notes on this clone: One junction end disagrees with the germline gene, perhaps due to a read error. The rearrangement uses TRBV25-1 and TRBJ2-2; D possibly corresponds to TRBD2 (6 bases). Germline-derived CDR1 and CDR2 are MGHDK and SYGVNS. This CDR3 has 15 amino acids. For the CDR3, the DNA is TGTGCCAGCAGGGAATCCGGGACTAACACCGGGGAGCTGTTTTTT. Translating it yields CASRESGTNTGELFF.

The chain recombines TRBV6-1 with TRBJ2-3, with D perhaps matching TRBD1 (7 bases). The CDR3 sequence is 14 residues long. The germline V gene encodes CDR1 MNHNS and CDR2 SASEGT. V lost 1 base and J 8 bases, leaving 13 bases between the germline ends. The DNA of the CDR3 is TGTGCCAGCAGTGAAGGAGGGGGCGGGATTACGCAGTATTTT. Its translation is CASSEGGGGITQYF.

The sample holds one count of this clone. The junction departs from the called germline gene at one end, perhaps through a read error. The chain combines TRBV7-7 with TRBJ2-1, with D uncertain. Germline V gene data show CDR1 as SSHAT and CDR2 as FNYEAQ (reference sequence). The CDR3 length is 13 residues. The DNA of the CDR3 is TGTGCTAGCAGCTTATCGAGAGATAATGAGCAGTTCTTC. This codes for CASSLSRDNEQFF.

The V and J genes are TRBV5-5 and TRBJ2-7, with no clear D. The CDR3 extends over 15 amino acids. In germline, CDR1 is SGHKS, CDR2 YYEKEE (reference sequence). The ends were cut back, 2 bases at V and 1 base at J, with 13 bases in the middle. CDR3: CASSFTVQPSYEQYF. The CDR3 nucleotides read TGTGCCAGCAGCTTTACGGTACAACCTTCCTACGAGCAGTACTTC. Using reference TRBV5-5 and TRBJ2-7 for the parts outside the CDR3, the full variable domain is DAGVTQSPTHLIKTRGQQVTLRCSPISGHKSVSWYQQVLGQGPQFIFQYYEKEERGRGNFPDRFSARQFPNYSSELNVNALLLGDSALYLCASSFTVQPSYEQYFGPGTRLTVT.

This clone was detected only a few times. The rearrangement links TRBV5-1 to TRBJ1-2, with D possibly matching TRBD1 (5 bases). From germline, CDR1 is SGHRS and CDR2 YFSETQ. V gave up 4 bases and J gave up 8 bases, with 9 bases separating them. The CDR3 totals 11 residues. The CDR3 protein is CASSTDRGYTF. The CDR3 DNA reads TGCGCCAGCAGCACTGACAGAGGCTACACCTTC.

The chain combines TRBV9 with TRBJ1-1, with a weak D call TRBD1 (5 bases). V was cut by 1 base and J by 3 bases, with 10 bases left in between. Germline-derived CDR1 and CDR2 are SGDLS and YYNGEE. This CDR3 region has 14 residues. The CDR3 sequence is CASSVQGLDTEAFF. The CDR3 DNA follows: TGTGCCAGCAGCGTACAGGGTTTGGACACTGAAGCTTTCTTT.

The rearrangement links TRBV9 to TRBJ2-3; TRBD1 aligns across 7 bases. V lost 0 bases to trimming and J lost 3 bases; unmatched junction nucleotides: 4. This CDR3 has 15 residues. CDR1 and CDR2 from the germline V gene are SGDLS and YYNGEE. The CDR3 here is CASSVEGQLTDTQYF. The CDR3 nucleotides are TGTGCCAGCAGCGTAGAGGGACAGCTTACAGATACGCAGTATTTT.

This chain links TRBV25-1 with TRBJ2-1, with D perhaps matching TRBD2 (6 bases). From germline, CDR1 is MGHDK and CDR2 SYGVNS. With 7 bases removed from V and 7 bases from J, the gap between germline ends came to 23 bases. The CDR3 is 16 amino acids. The chain's CDR3 is CASTATPGWGVNEQFF. CDR3 sequence (DNA): TGTGCCAGCACCGCGACCCCAGGGTGGGGGGTTAATGAGCAGTTCTTC.

V and J are TRBV5-4 and TRBJ2-7; a possible D gene is TRBD1 (5 bases). The germline V gene encodes CDR1 SGHNT and CDR2 YYREEE (reference sequence). V lost 2 bases and J lost 1, with 7 bases in between. CDR3 length: 13 amino acids. CDR3 sequence (DNA): TGTGCCAGCAGCTTTAAGGGGTCCTACGAGCAGTACTTC. It yields the protein CASSFKGSYEQYF.

The V gene is TRBV16, the J gene TRBJ1-1; 7 bases map to TRBD1. The CDR3 runs 17 residues. V trimming: 0 bases; J trimming: 1 base; junction bases outside the gene matches: 8. Per germline, CDR1 KGHSY and CDR2 FQNENV. Written as DNA, the CDR3 is TGTGCCAGCAGCCAATCGAGAGGAGCAGGGGGGAACACTGAAGCTTTCTTT. Its translation is CASSQSRGAGGNTEAFF. The full variable domain, with the rest looked up from reference TRBV16 and TRBJ1-1, is GEEVAQTPKHLVRGEGQKAKLYCAPIKGHSYVFWYQQVLKNEFKFLISFQNENVFDETGMPKERFSAKCLPNSPCSLEIQATKLEDSAVYFCASSQSRGAGGNTEAFFGQGTRLTVV.

The gene calls are TRBV19 and TRBJ1-2; 10 bases are shared with TRBD1. The CDR3 is 14 amino acids. In germline, CDR1 is LNHDA, CDR2 SQIVND (reference sequence). V was pared by 5 bases and J by 6 bases, with 6 bases of the junction left unmatched. The CDR3 region has the DNA TGTGCCAGTAGTGCTGACAGGGGGCGACATGGCTACACCTTC. Encoded protein: CASSADRGRHGYTF.

A single count supports this clone. The chain links TRBV19 to TRBJ1-5; TRBD1 matches 7 bases. CDR3 length equals 15 residues. Germline V gene data show CDR1 as LNHDA and CDR2 as SQIVND (reference sequence). Unmatched junction bases numbered 14, after V lost 9 bases and J lost 6 bases. The CDR3, as DNA: TGTGCCAGCATTAAACAGGGGCTGCCAGGTCAGCCCCAGCATTTT. It yields the protein CASIKQGLPGQPQHF.

This chain links TRBV19 with TRBJ1-2; no definite D call. Germline values: CDR1 LNHDA, CDR2 SQIVND (reference sequence). This CDR3 region has 11 residues. V was clipped by 7 bases and J by 4 bases, with 7 bases between them. Here the CDR3 reads CASTQAYGYTF. The DNA for the CDR3 is TGTGCCAGTACGCAAGCCTATGGCTACACCTTC. Full variable domain (missing parts from reference TRBV19 and TRBJ1-2): DGGITQSPKYLFRKEGQNVTLSCEQNLNHDAMYWYRQDPGQGLRLIYYSQIVNDFQKGDIAEGYSVSREKKESFPLTVTSAQKNPTAFYLCASTQAYGYTFGSGTRLTVV.

This chain connects TRBV28 to TRBJ2-7; TRBD2 agrees at 9 bases. The germline CDR1 and CDR2 sequences are MDHEN and SYDVKM. The CDR3 is made up of 11 amino acids. The DNA of the CDR3 is TGTGGCGGTAGCGGGAGCGGCGAGCAGTACTTC. Residues: CGGSGSGEQYF.

The J gene is TRBJ2-3, the V gene TRBV5-4; unclear D gene. This CDR3 is 15 amino acids long. With 1 base removed from V and 2 bases from J, the gap between germline ends came to 11 bases. Germline CDR1 SGHNT, CDR2 YYREEE (reference sequence). This chain's CDR3 is CASSLLGDYTDTQYF. CDR3 DNA: TGTGCCAGCAGCTTGCTAGGTGATTACACAGATACGCAGTATTTT. The whole variable domain, filled in from reference TRBV5-4 and TRBJ2-3, reads ETGVTQSPTHLIKTRGQQVTLRCSSQSGHNTVSWYQQALGQGPQFIFQYYREEENGRGNFPPRFSGLQFPNYSSELNVNALELDDSALYLCASSLLGDYTDTQYFGPGTRLTVL.

The chain joins TRBV6-5 to TRBJ2-7, with 11 nucleotides matching TRBD1. J gave up 7 bases and V 2 bases, and 4 bases lay outside the gene matches. Germline loops: CDR1 MNHEY, CDR2 SVGAGI. This CDR3 contains 14 residues. CDR3 sequence: CASSYGQGAGEQYF. The DNA for the CDR3 is TGTGCCAGCAGTTACGGACAGGGGGCTGGGGAGCAGTACTTC.

J is TRBJ1-5 and V is TRBV19; D remains unclear. Per germline, CDR1 LNHDA and CDR2 SQIVND (reference sequence). The CDR3 is 14 amino acids. V dropped 1 base and J dropped 4 bases, with 8 bases sitting between them. Written as DNA, the CDR3 is TGTGCCAGTAGTATAGCTGGCAATAATCAGCCCCAGCATTTT. It specifies CASSIAGNNQPQHF.

V gene TRBV27 combines with J gene TRBJ2-1; maybe TRBD2 (7 bases). The CDR3 is 16 residues long. The germline gives CDR1 MNHEY, CDR2 SMNVEV (reference sequence). With 6 bases removed from V and 10 bases from J, the gap between germline ends came to 25 bases. The CDR3 region is CASSPGGQGFVGEQFF. CDR3 DNA: TGTGCCAGCAGCCCCGGGGGGCAGGGGTTTGTAGGCGAGCAGTTCTTC.

The chain uses TRBV9 and TRBJ1-2; D is unclear. V lost 0 bases and J lost 2, with 17 bases in between. The CDR3 contains 17 residues. Germline values: CDR1 SGDLS, CDR2 YYNGEE. The chain's CDR3 is CASSVDPSTGPNYGYTF. For the CDR3, the DNA is TGTGCCAGCAGCGTAGACCCTTCGACGGGCCCCAACTATGGCTACACCTTC.

The V and J genes are TRBV7-6 and TRBJ1-5; tentatively, D is TRBD1 (6 bases). Trimming removed 5 bases at V and 6 bases at J, with 26 bases between. The CDR3 sequence is 18 residues long. In germline, CDR1 is SGHVS, CDR2 FNYEAQ. This CDR3 reads CASSARLGQPGGVQPQHF. In nucleotides, the CDR3 is TGTGCCAGCAGCGCCCGACTAGGACAGCCCGGCGGGGTTCAGCCCCAGCATTTT.

The chain uses TRBV7-8 and TRBJ2-7, with 9 bases lining up with TRBD2. The CDR3 is made up of 15 amino acids. Germline trimming cut 2 bases from V and 0 bases from J; bases unmatched to any gene: 2. Looked up from germline, CDR1 is SGHVS and CDR2 is FQNEAQ. The DNA for the CDR3 is TGTGCCAGCAGCTTACAGCGGGAGGCCTCCTACGAGCAGTACTTC. Its protein is CASSLQREASYEQYF.

The V call is TRBV6-6, the J call TRBJ1-1; D may be TRBD1 (5 bases). Germline V gives CDR1 MNHNY, CDR2 SVGAGI (reference sequence). This CDR3 is 14 amino acids long. V was pared by 6 bases and J by 3 bases, with 14 bases between. The CDR3 region is CASSAGYGDTEAFF. In DNA, the CDR3 is TGTGCCAGCAGCGCAGGGTATGGTGACACTGAAGCTTTCTTT.

V gene TRBV19 combines with J gene TRBJ1-5, with 7 bases fitting TRBD1. V lost 2 bases, J lost 3 bases, and 4 bases stayed unmatched. The CDR3 has 15 residues. The germline V gene encodes CDR1 LNHDA and CDR2 SQIVND (reference sequence). This CDR3 reads CASSILGGLNQPQHF. The CDR3 nucleotides read TGTGCCAGTAGTATATTAGGGGGCCTCAATCAGCCCCAGCATTTT.

For this clone: The identical CDR3 is also encoded by other nucleotide sequences in the sample. The J gene is TRBJ2-3, the V gene TRBV18; the D is unclear. The CDR3 has 11 residues. Germline V lookup: CDR1 KGHSH, CDR2 LQKENI. V was shortened by 2 bases and J by 6 bases, with 3 bases between the two germline ends. The CDR3 region is CASSPGDTQYF. CDR3 coding DNA: TGTGCCAGCTCACCAGGGGATACGCAGTATTTT.

The rearrangement links TRBV10-3 to TRBJ2-7, with D tentatively TRBD2 (6 bases). Trimming took 5 bases from V and 0 from J, leaving 11 bases between them. Germline V lookup: CDR1 ENHRY, CDR2 SYGVKD. CDR3 length equals 14 residues. The CDR3 DNA sequence: TGTGCCATCAGTCCGGCCGGGAGCTCCTACGAGCAGTACTTC. Protein: CAISPAGSSYEQYF.

The chain uses TRBV28 and TRBJ2-6, with D possibly being TRBD1 (6 bases). This CDR3 spans 18 amino acids. Germline V gene sequence: CDR1 MDHEN, CDR2 SYDVKM. The germline V and J ends were trimmed by 6 bases and 0 bases, with 18 bases remaining between them. CDR3 amino acids: CASRPNRVSLSGANVLTF. The CDR3 nucleotides read TGTGCCAGCAGACCTAACAGGGTCTCCCTCTCTGGGGCCAACGTCCTGACTTTC.

Only one count was recorded for this clone. The genes are TRBV28 and TRBJ2-1; 10 positions agree with TRBD2. The CDR3 loop spans 15 amino acids. From germline, CDR1 is MDHEN and CDR2 SYDVKM. Trimming removed 2 bases from V and 8 bases from J; junction bases left unmatched: 6. The CDR3 nucleotides are TGTGCCAGCAGTTTAGCTAGCGGGAGTAGCTATGAGCAGTTCTTC. Its protein product is CASSLASGSSYEQFF.